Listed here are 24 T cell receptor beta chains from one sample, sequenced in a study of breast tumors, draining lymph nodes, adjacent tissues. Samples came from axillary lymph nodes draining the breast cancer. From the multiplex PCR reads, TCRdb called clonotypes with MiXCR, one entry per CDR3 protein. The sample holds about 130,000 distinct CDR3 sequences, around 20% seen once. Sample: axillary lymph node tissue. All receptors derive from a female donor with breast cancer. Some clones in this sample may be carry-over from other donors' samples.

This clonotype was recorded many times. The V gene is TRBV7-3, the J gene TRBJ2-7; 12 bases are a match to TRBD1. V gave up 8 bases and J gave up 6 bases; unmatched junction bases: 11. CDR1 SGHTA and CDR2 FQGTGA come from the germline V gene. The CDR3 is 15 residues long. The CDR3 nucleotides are TGTGCCAGCGGAACTCCGGGACAGGGGGCTCGCGAGCAGTACTTC. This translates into CASGTPGQGAREQYF.

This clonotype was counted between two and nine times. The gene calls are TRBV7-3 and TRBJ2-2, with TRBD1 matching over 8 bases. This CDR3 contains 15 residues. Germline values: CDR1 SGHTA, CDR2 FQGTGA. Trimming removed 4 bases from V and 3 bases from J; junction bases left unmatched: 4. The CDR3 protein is CASSSRTGHTGELFF. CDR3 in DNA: TGTGCCAGCAGCTCCAGGACAGGGCACACCGGGGAGCTGTTTTTT.

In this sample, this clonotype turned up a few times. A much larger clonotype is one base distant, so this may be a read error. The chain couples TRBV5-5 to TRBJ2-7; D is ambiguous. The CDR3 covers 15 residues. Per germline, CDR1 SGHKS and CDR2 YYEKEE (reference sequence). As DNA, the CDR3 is TGTGCCAGCAGCTTGAGCTGGGTGGAGTCCTACGAGCAGCACTTC. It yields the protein CASSLSWVESYEQHF. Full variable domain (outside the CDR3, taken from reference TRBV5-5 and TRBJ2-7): DAGVTQSPTHLIKTRGQQVTLRCSPISGHKSVSWYQQVLGQGPQFIFQYYEKEERGRGNFPDRFSARQFPNYSSELNVNALLLGDSALYLCASSLSWVESYEQHFGPGTRLTVT.

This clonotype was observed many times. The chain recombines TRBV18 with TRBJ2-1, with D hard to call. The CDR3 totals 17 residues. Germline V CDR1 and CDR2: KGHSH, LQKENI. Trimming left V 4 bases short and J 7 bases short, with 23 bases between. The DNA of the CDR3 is TGTGCCAGCTCACACCAATCCCAAGGCCACTTGAGGAATGAGCAGTTCTTC. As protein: CASSHQSQGHLRNEQFF.

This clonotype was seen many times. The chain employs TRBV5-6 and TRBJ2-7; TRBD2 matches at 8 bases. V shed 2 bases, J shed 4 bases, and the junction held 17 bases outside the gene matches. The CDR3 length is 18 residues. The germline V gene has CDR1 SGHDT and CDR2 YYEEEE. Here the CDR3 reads CASSFRTSQLRRGYEQYF. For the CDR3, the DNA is TGTGCCAGCAGCTTTAGGACTAGCCAACTCCGACGGGGTTACGAGCAGTACTTC.

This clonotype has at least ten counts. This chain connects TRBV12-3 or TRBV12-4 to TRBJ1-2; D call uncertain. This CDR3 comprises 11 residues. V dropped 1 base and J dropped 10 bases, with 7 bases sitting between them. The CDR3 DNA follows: TGTGCCAGCAGTTTAGGGACCGCCTACACCTTC. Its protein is CASSLGTAYTF.

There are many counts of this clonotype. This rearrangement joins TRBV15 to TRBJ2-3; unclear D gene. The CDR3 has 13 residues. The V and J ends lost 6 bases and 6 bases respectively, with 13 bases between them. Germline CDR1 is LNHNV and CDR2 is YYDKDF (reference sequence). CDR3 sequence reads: CATRNDPSDTQYF. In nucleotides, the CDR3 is TGTGCCACCAGAAACGACCCATCGGATACGCAGTATTTT. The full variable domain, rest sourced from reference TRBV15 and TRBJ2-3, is DAMVIQNPRYQVTQFGKPVTLSCSQTLNHNVMYWYQQKSSQAPKLLFHYYDKDFNNEADTPDNFQSRRPNTSFCFLDIRSPGLGDTAMYLCATRNDPSDTQYFGPGTRLTVL.

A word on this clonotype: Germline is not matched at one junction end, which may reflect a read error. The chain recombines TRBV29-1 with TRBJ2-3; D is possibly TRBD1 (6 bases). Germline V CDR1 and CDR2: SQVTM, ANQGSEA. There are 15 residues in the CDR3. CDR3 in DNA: TGCAGCGTTGAAGGGACAGACGAAACCACAGATACGCAGTGTTTT. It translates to CSVEGTDETTDTQCF.

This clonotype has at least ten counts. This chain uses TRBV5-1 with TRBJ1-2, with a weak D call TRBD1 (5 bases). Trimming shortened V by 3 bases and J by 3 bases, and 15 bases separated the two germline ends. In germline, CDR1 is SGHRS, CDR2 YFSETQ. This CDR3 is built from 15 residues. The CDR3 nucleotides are TGCGCCAGCAGCTATGGTTCAGCGGGGGACTATGGCTACACCTTC. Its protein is CASSYGSAGDYGYTF.

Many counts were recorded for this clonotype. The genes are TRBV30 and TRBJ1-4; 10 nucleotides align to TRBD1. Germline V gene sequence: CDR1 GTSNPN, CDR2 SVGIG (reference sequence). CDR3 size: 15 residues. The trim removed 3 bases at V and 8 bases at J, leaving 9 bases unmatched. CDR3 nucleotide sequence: TGTGCCTGGAGGGGGACAGGGGAGGTGAGGGAAAAACTGTTTTTT. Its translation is CAWRGTGEVREKLFF.

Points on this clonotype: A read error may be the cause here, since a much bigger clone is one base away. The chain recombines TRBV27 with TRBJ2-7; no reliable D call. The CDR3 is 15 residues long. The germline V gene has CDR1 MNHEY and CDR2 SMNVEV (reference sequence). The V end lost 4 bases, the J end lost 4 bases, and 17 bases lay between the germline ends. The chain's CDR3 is CASSYTTWQRYEQYF. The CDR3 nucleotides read TGTGCCAGCAGTTATACCACATGGCAGAGGTACGAGCAGTACTTC.

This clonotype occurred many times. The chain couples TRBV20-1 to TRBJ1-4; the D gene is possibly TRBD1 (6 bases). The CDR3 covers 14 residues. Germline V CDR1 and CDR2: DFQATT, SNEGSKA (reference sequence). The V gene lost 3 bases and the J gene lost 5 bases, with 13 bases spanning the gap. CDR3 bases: TGCAGTGCTAGCGGGGGGGCGTGGAATGAAAAACTGTTTTTT. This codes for CSASGGAWNEKLFF.

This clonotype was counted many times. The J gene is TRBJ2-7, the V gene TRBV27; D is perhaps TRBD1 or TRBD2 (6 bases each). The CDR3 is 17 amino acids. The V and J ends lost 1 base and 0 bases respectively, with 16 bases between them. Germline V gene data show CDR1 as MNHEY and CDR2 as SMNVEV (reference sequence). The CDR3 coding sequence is TGTGCCAGCAGTTTATTTGGGGGGCGGTGGAGCTCCTACGAGCAGTACTTC. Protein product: CASSLFGGRWSSYEQYF.

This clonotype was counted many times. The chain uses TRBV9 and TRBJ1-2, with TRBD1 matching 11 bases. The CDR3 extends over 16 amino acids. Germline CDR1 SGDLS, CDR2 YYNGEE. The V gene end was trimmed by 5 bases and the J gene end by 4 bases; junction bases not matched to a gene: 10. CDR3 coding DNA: TGTGCCAGCAGTAGGACAGGGGGCGAGGTTGGCTATGGCTACACCTTC. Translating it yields CASSRTGGEVGYGYTF.

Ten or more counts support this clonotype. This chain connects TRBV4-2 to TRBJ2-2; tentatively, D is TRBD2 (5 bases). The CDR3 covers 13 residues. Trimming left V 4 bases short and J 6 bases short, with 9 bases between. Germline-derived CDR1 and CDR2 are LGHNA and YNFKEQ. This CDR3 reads CASSPVEAGELFF. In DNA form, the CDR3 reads TGTGCCAGCAGCCCCGTGGAGGCCGGGGAGCTGTTTTTT.

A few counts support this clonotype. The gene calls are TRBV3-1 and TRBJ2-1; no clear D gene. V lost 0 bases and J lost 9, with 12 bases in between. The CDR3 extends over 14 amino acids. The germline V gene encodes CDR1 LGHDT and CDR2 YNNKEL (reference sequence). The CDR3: CASSQDQQYGEQFF. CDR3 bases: TGTGCCAGCAGCCAAGATCAACAGTACGGTGAGCAGTTCTTC.

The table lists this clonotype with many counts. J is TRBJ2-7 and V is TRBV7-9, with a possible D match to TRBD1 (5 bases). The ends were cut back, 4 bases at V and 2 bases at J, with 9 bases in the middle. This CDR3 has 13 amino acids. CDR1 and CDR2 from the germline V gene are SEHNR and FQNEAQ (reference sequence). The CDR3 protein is CASSSTVTYEQYF. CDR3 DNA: TGTGCCAGCAGCTCGACAGTTACCTACGAGCAGTACTTC.

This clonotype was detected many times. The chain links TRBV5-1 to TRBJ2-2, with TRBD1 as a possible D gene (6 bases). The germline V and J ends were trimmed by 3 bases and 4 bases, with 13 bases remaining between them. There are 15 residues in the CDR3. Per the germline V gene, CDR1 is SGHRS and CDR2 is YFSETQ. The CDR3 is CASSSREGGTGELFF. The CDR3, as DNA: TGCGCCAGCAGCTCCAGGGAAGGGGGCACCGGGGAGCTGTTTTTT.

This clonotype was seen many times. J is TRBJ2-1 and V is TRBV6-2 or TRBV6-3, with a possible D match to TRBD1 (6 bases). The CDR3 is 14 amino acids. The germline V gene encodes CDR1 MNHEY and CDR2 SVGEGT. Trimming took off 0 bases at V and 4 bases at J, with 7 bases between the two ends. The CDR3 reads CASSYSRGYNEQFF. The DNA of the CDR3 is TGTGCCAGCAGTTACTCTAGGGGGTACAATGAGCAGTTCTTC.

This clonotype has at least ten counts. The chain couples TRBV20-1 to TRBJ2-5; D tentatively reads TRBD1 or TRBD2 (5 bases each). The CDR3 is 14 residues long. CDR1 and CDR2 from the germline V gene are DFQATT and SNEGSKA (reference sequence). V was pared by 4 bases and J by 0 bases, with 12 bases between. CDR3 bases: TGCAGTGCTAACCCTGGGACGGACCAAGAGACCCAGTACTTC. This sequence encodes CSANPGTDQETQYF.

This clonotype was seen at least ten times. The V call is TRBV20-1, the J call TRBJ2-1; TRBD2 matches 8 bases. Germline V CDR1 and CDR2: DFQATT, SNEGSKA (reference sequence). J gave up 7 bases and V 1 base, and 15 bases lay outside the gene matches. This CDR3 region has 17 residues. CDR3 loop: CSARVKPGLDPRNEQFF. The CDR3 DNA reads TGCAGTGCTAGAGTGAAACCGGGACTAGATCCCCGGAATGAGCAGTTCTTC.

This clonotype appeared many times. The CDR3 DNA reads as TGTGCCAGCAGTCCTTTCTCTAATGGCGGGGAGACCGGGGAGCTGTTTTTT. It translates to CASSPFSNGGETGELFF. J is TRBJ2-2 and V is TRBV9; D possibly corresponds to TRBD2 (6 bases). The CDR3 has 17 residues. In germline, CDR1 is SGDLS, CDR2 YYNGEE. The V and J ends lost 5 bases and 5 bases respectively, with 22 bases between them.

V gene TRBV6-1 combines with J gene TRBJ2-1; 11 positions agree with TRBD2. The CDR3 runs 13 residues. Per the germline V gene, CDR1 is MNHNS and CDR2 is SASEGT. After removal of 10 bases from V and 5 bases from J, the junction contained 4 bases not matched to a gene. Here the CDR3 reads CATGTSGHNEQFF. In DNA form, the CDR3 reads TGTGCCACCGGGACTAGCGGTCACAATGAGCAGTTCTTC.

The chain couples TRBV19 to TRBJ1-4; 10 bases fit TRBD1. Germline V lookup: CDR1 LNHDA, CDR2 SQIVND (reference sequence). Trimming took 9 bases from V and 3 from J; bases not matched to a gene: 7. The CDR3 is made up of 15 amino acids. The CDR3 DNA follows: TGTGCCAGCAGGGACAGGGGAACGGCTAATGAAAAACTGTTTTTT. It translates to CASRDRGTANEKLFF.